This TCR beta chain was profiled in a study of T cells after yellow fever vaccination. The study's findings and limits: The day 0 sorted memory subsets showed almost all vaccine-responding clonotypes to be undetectable.

MiXCR was run by TCRdb on the 5' RACE reads, yielding one entry per CDR3 protein. This table has about 16,000 distinct CDR3 sequences, about 4% appearing once. This clonotype was picked up many times. This CDR3 has 16 residues. Per germline, CDR1 SGHTA and CDR2 FQGNSA. Trimming cost V 3 bases and J 0 bases; bases outside gene matches: 1. The chain joins TRBV7-2 to TRBJ2-7; 14 nucleotides agree with TRBD2. The clonotype was recovered from a man aged 25-45 years who received the YFV17D yellow fever vaccine. Specimen: PBMCs, either bulk or a sorted T-cell subset (CD4+, CD8+, memory, or dextramer-sorted; not recorded which), collected 15 days after the yellow fever booster vaccination. The CDR3 sequence: CASSFGLAGGSYEQYF. The CDR3 DNA is TGTGCCAGCAGCTTCGGACTAGCGGGGGGCTCCTACGAGCAGTACTTC.